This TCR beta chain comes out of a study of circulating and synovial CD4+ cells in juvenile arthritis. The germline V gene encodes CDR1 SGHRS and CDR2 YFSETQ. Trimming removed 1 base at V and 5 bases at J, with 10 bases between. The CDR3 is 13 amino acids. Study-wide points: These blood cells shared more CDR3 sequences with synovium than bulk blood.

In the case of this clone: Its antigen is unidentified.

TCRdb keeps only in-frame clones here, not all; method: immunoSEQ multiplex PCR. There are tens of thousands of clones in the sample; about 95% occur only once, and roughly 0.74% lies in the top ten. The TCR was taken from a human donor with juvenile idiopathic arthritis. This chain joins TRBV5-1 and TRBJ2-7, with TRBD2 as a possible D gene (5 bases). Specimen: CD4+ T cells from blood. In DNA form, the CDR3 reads TGCGCCAGCAGCTTGCATCGGGGAGACGAGCAGTACTTC. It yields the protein CASSLHRGDEQYF.